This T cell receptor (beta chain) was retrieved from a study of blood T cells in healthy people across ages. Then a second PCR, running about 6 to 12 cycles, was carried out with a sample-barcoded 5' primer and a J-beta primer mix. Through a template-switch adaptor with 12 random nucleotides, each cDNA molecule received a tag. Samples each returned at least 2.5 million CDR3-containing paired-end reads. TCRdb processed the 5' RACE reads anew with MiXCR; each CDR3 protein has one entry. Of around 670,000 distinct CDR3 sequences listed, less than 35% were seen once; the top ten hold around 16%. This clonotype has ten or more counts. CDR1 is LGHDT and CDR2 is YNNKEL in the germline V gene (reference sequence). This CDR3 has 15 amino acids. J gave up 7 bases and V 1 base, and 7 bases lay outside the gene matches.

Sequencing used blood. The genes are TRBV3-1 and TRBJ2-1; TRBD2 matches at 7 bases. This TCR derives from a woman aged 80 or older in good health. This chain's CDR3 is CASSQGAGRVNEQFF. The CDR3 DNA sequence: TGTGCCAGCAGCCAAGGGGCAGGGAGGGTGAATGAGCAGTTCTTC.